Shown below are 27 T cell receptor beta chains from a single sample sequenced in a study of blood T cells in healthy people across ages. A sample-barcoded 5' primer and a J-beta primer mix were used in a second PCR of roughly 7 to 11 cycles. From the 5' RACE reads, TCRdb called clonotypes with MiXCR, one entry per CDR3 protein. Among about 780,000 distinct CDR3 sequences, around 50% were seen once, and the ten largest hold 15% to 20%. The sequenced sample consisted of blood. The receptors shown here come from an older man in good health.

The chain couples TRBV6-1 to TRBJ2-7; 11 positions match TRBD2. The DNA end is more similar to TRBJ2-5, so the J call may be wrong. The CDR3 length is 15 residues. Germline V lookup: CDR1 MNHNS, CDR2 SASEGT. CDR3 sequence (DNA): TGTGCCAGCAGTGATTCCGGACTAGCGGGAGAGACCCAGTACTTC. This codes for CASSDSGLAGETQYF.

This rearrangement joins TRBV12-3 or TRBV12-4 to TRBJ2-5; D possibly matches TRBD1 or TRBD2 (5 bases each). The CDR3 runs 15 residues. V was pared by 3 bases and J by 1 base, with 12 bases between. CDR3 amino acids: CASSFRGTRQETQYF. The CDR3 bases are TGTGCCAGCAGTTTTAGAGGGACCCGCCAAGAGACCCAGTACTTC.

In this sample, this clonotype turned up once. This chain joins TRBV5-1 and TRBJ1-1; D not certain. Trimming cost V 0 bases and J 5 bases, with 14 bases left between them. Per the germline V gene, CDR1 is SGHRS and CDR2 is YFSETQ. CDR3 length: 15 residues. This CDR3 is CASSLVVGIGTEAFF. In DNA, the CDR3 is TGCGCCAGCAGCTTGGTGGTGGGGATTGGAACTGAAGCTTTCTTT.

This clonotype was seen a handful of times. This chain uses TRBV7-6 with TRBJ2-5; no definite D call. Trimming pared 1 base from V and 11 bases from J, leaving 17 bases between. Germline assignment: CDR1 SGHVS and CDR2 FNYEAQ. CDR3 length equals 14 residues. CDR3 bases: TGTGCCAGCAGCTTAGGGTTCTCCTCCAATGAGCAGTACTTC. Translating it yields CASSLGFSSNEQYF.

This clonotype was found a few times. V and J are TRBV29-1 and TRBJ2-5; TRBD1 agrees at 8 bases. This CDR3 has 16 amino acids. Trimming cost V 7 bases and J 5 bases; bases outside gene matches: 18. Germline V gene sequence: CDR1 SQVTM, CDR2 ANQGSEA. For the CDR3, the DNA is TGCAGCGCTCCGGACAGGGAAATTTCCTCCGCGGAGACCCAGTACTTC. Translated, it gives CSAPDREISSAETQYF.

The gene calls are TRBV4-1 and TRBJ2-5; 9 bases are a match to TRBD2. Per the germline V gene, CDR1 is MGHRA and CDR2 is YSYEKL. The trim removed 2 bases at V and 11 bases at J, leaving 15 bases unmatched. The CDR3 extends over 16 amino acids. CDR3 sequence reads: CASSQLTASGDNEQYF. DNA for the CDR3: TGCGCCAGCAGCCAATTAACCGCTAGCGGGGACAATGAGCAGTACTTC.

This clonotype was detected a few times. This rearrangement joins TRBV12-3 or TRBV12-4 to TRBJ2-5, with D possibly being TRBD2 (5 bases). The CDR3 is 15 residues long. Trimming cost V 1 base and J 1 base, with 10 bases left between them. Here the CDR3 reads CASSLVGLVQETQYF. CDR3 DNA sequence: TGTGCCAGCAGTTTAGTAGGACTCGTCCAAGAGACCCAGTACTTC.

This clonotype was seen a handful of times. CDR3 region: CASSFPINQETQYF. DNA of the CDR3: TGTGCCAGCAGCTTCCCGATAAACCAAGAGACCCAGTACTTC. The chain has TRBV7-2 and TRBJ2-5, with D hard to call. Trimming cost V 3 bases and J 0 bases, with 8 bases left between them. Germline V CDR1 and CDR2: SGHTA, FQGNSA. The CDR3 spans 14 residues.

V is TRBV5-1 and J is TRBJ2-2, with no clear D. Germline CDR1 SGHRS, CDR2 YFSETQ. The CDR3 runs 16 residues. V was trimmed by 0 bases and J by 9 bases, leaving 18 bases between them. The CDR3 region is CASSLAPLTNKRELFF. DNA of the CDR3: TGCGCCAGCAGCTTGGCCCCACTTACCAATAAACGGGAGCTGTTTTTT.

CDR3 amino acids: CASAPGDSSYEQFF. CDR3 bases: TGTGCCAGCGCACCGGGAGACTCCTCCTACGAGCAGTTCTTC. The chain couples TRBV7-9 to TRBJ2-1, with D perhaps matching TRBD2 (6 bases). The CDR3 spans 14 residues. The V gene lost 8 bases and the J gene lost 10 bases, with 21 bases spanning the gap. The germline gives CDR1 SEHNR, CDR2 FQNEAQ (reference sequence).

The rearrangement uses TRBV4-3 and TRBJ2-7; 7 bases agree with TRBD2. Germline V CDR1 and CDR2: LGHNA, YSLEER. This CDR3 comprises 17 residues. Trimming took 0 bases from V and 3 from J; bases not matched to a gene: 11. CDR3 loop: CASSQEDRGGLLYEQYF. In DNA, the CDR3 is TGCGCCAGCAGCCAAGAAGATCGCGGGGGACTCCTCTACGAGCAGTACTTC.

The chain combines TRBV6-6 with TRBJ2-1, with TRBD2 identical over 7 bases. Germline CDR1 is MNHNY and CDR2 is SVGAGI (reference sequence). The J segment lost 3 bases and the V segment lost 0 bases, leaving 8 bases of the junction unmatched. The CDR3 is made up of 17 amino acids. The CDR3 spells CASSYSGPSGVYNEQFF. CDR3 nucleotides: TGTGCCAGCAGTTACTCGGGCCCCAGCGGGGTCTACAATGAGCAGTTCTTC.

This chain links TRBV6-5 with TRBJ2-7; 7 nucleotides line up with TRBD1. Germline CDR1 and CDR2: MNHEY and SVGAGI. The CDR3 length is 15 residues. V gave up 3 bases and J gave up 4 bases; unmatched junction bases: 9. CDR3: CASSYSGTVVYEQYF. CDR3 bases: TGTGCCAGCAGTTATTCCGGGACAGTCGTGTACGAGCAGTACTTC.

The V gene is TRBV20-1, the J gene TRBJ2-1, with 15 bases identical to TRBD2. After removal of 0 bases from V and 0 bases from J, the junction contained 12 bases not matched to a gene. Germline lookup yields CDR1 DFQATT and CDR2 SNEGSKA (reference sequence). The CDR3 totals 21 residues. In DNA form, the CDR3 reads TGCAGTGCTAGAGATCGGTCTACAGGACTAGCGGGAGGGCTCTCCTACAATGAGCAGTTCTTC. Protein: CSARDRSTGLAGGLSYNEQFF.

In its sample, this clonotype was seen many times. This chain links TRBV20-1 with TRBJ2-5; no definite D call. Germline V gives CDR1 DFQATT, CDR2 SNEGSKA (reference sequence). Trimming pared 6 bases from V and 5 bases from J, leaving 16 bases between. The CDR3 totals 13 residues. CDR3: CSAGPSLQETQYF. The CDR3, as DNA: TGCAGTGCCGGACCCTCCCTCCAGGAGACCCAGTACTTC.

The V call is TRBV6-5, the J call TRBJ1-2, with D perhaps matching TRBD1 (5 bases). CDR1 and CDR2 (germline): MNHEY, SVGAGI. The CDR3 extends over 13 amino acids. Deletions cut 6 bases from V and 2 bases from J, with 10 bases between. The DNA for the CDR3 is TGTGCCAGCAGGAGGGACGGAAACTATGGCTACACCTTC. Protein: CASRRDGNYGYTF.

The V and J genes are TRBV12-5 and TRBJ1-2, with 8 nucleotides matching TRBD1. Trimming at V came to 6 bases and at J to 6 bases, leaving 12 bases not matched to a gene. This CDR3 has 15 residues. CDR1 LGHNT and CDR2 FRNRAP come from the germline V gene. The CDR3 loop reads CASGTPRRGQDGYTF. CDR3 nucleotides: TGTGCTAGTGGGACGCCCCGAAGGGGACAGGATGGCTACACCTTC.

In its sample, this clonotype was seen a few times. V usage is TRBV28 and J usage is TRBJ2-7; weak D call: TRBD2 (5 bases). CDR1 and CDR2 (germline): MDHEN, SYDVKM. There are 14 residues in the CDR3. The V gene lost 2 bases and the J gene lost 2 bases, with 10 bases spanning the gap. CDR3 residues: CASSLEGNPYEQYF. Here the CDR3 DNA reads TGTGCCAGCAGTTTAGAGGGAAACCCCTACGAGCAGTACTTC.

The rearrangement uses TRBV10-3 and TRBJ2-7, with 9 positions matching TRBD1. Germline V lookup: CDR1 ENHRY, CDR2 SYGVKD. There are 14 residues in the CDR3. The trim removed 11 bases at V and 4 bases at J, leaving 12 bases unmatched. The CDR3 loop is CAARAGQGVYEQYF. Here the CDR3 DNA reads TGTGCCGCCCGCGCGGGACAGGGTGTGTACGAGCAGTACTTC.

This clonotype came up a few times. The chain uses TRBV5-1 and TRBJ1-1; 7 positions agree with TRBD1. Germline V lookup: CDR1 SGHRS, CDR2 YFSETQ. CDR3 length equals 16 residues. With 4 bases clipped from V and 5 bases from J, the junction kept 14 bases outside the gene matches. The DNA for the CDR3 is TGCGCCAGCAGCATAGACCCGGGACAGTCGAGTACTGAAGCTTTCTTT. Amino acids: CASSIDPGQSSTEAFF.

Of note for this clonotype: A much bigger clone sits one base away, suggesting this may be a read error. This chain links TRBV7-9 with TRBJ2-7; 7 bases align to TRBD1. The CDR3 has 13 amino acids. Germline CDR1 and CDR2: SEHNR and FQNEAQ (reference sequence). In nucleotides, the CDR3 is TGTTCCAGCAGCCCGACAGGGTCCTACGAGCAGTACTTC. Encoded protein: CSSSPTGSYEQYF.

V and J are TRBV10-1 and TRBJ2-3, with 7 bases lining up with TRBD1. CDR3 size: 14 residues. The trim removed 4 bases at V and 2 bases at J, leaving 3 bases unmatched. Germline assignment: CDR1 WNHNN and CDR2 SYGVQD (reference sequence). The CDR3 spells CASSAGGPTDTQYF. DNA of the CDR3: TGCGCCAGCAGTGCAGGGGGACCCACAGATACGCAGTATTTT.

This clonotype was seen more than once but under ten times. The chain employs TRBV4-2 and TRBJ2-2; no firm D call. The germline V gene has CDR1 LGHNA and CDR2 YNFKEQ. The CDR3 runs 14 residues. V lost 5 bases and J lost 3, with 10 bases in between. CDR3 sequence reads: CASSYIVYTGELFF. The DNA for the CDR3 is TGTGCCAGCAGCTACATTGTTTACACCGGGGAGCTGTTTTTT.

The chain carries TRBV5-1 and TRBJ2-1; D could derive from TRBD1 or TRBD2 (6 bases each). V lost 4 bases, J lost 4 bases, and 18 bases lay in between. CDR1 is SGHRS, CDR2 YFSETQ, per germline. The CDR3 spans 16 residues. CDR3 coding DNA: TGCGCCAGCAGCGACGAAGGGGGAGGCGTATACAATGAGCAGTTCTTC. Its protein is CASSDEGGGVYNEQFF.

J is TRBJ2-1 and V is TRBV7-2; TRBD1 agrees at 7 bases. This CDR3 is built from 14 residues. The germline V gene encodes CDR1 SGHTA and CDR2 FQGNSA. V shed 3 bases and J 7 bases; nucleotides not matched to a gene: 6. Here the CDR3 DNA reads TGTGCCAGCAGCTTCCTAGGGGGCACGAATGAGCAGTTCTTC. Protein product: CASSFLGGTNEQFF.

The J gene is TRBJ1-4, the V gene TRBV6-1; TRBD1 matches 8 bases. V dropped 10 bases and J dropped 8; count of bases not matched to a gene: 12. Germline CDR1 and CDR2: MNHNS and SASEGT. The CDR3 runs to 14 residues. In DNA form, the CDR3 reads TGTGCCACCAAGGACAGGGTCCGCGCGGAAAAACTGTTTTTT. Residues: CATKDRVRAEKLFF.

The table lists this clonotype with a few counts. The chain has TRBV6-6 and TRBJ2-4, with a possible D match to TRBD2 (6 bases). From germline, CDR1 is MNHNY and CDR2 SVGAGI (reference sequence). Trimming removed 2 bases at V and 7 bases at J, with 15 bases between. CDR3 length: 15 amino acids. The CDR3 reads CASSYGAAGRNIQYF. For the CDR3, the DNA is TGTGCCAGCAGTTACGGAGCGGCGGGGCGGAACATTCAGTACTTC.